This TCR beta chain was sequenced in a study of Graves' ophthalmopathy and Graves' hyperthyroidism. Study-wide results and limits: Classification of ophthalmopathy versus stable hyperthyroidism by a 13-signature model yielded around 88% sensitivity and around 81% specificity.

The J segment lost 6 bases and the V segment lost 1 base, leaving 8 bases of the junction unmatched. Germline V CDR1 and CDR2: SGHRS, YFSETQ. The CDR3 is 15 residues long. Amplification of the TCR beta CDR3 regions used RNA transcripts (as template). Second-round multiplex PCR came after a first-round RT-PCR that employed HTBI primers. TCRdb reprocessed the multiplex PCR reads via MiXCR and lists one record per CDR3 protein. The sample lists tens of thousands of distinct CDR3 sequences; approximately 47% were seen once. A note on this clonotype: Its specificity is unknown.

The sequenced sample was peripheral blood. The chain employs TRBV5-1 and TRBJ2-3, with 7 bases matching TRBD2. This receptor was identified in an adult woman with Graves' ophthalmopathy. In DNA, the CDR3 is TGCGCCAGCAGCTTGTCGGACACTAGCGCGGATACGCAGTATTTT. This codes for CASSLSDTSADTQYF.